A single sample gave rise to the 21 T cell receptor beta chains below, sequenced in a study of shared clonotypes between healthy human individuals. Profiling relied on immunoSEQ multiplex PCR, and the TCRdb table lists in-frame clones only, not all of them. The table lists 950,000 to 1,100,000 clones, approximately 76% of them singletons. What was sequenced was memory CD4+ T cells sorted from blood. The subset is: CD45RA-negative fraction. These receptors all come from a man between 18 and 35 years old in good health.

The chain links TRBV2 to TRBJ2-2, with 9 nucleotides matching TRBD1. V gave up 6 bases and J gave up 3 bases; unmatched junction bases: 2. The CDR3 has 14 residues. CDR1 is SNHLY, CDR2 FYNNEI, per germline. CDR3 loop: CASSGTGYTGELFF. The CDR3, as DNA: TGTGCCAGCAGCGGGACAGGGTACACCGGGGAGCTGTTTTTT.

Only a few counts were recorded for this clone. The gene calls are TRBV7-2 and TRBJ2-3; perhaps D is TRBD1 or TRBD2 (6 bases each). The V end lost 3 bases, the J end lost 4 bases, and 17 bases lay between the germline ends. Germline V CDR1 and CDR2: SGHTA, FQGNSA. The CDR3 loop spans 16 amino acids. DNA for the CDR3: TGTGCCAGCAGCTTGCCGGGGGCCCCCAGGGCAGATACGCAGTATTTT. This sequence encodes CASSLPGAPRADTQYF.

The gene calls are TRBV7-9 and TRBJ2-7, with a tentative D call TRBD2 (5 bases). The V gene lost 1 base and the J gene lost 2 bases, with 15 bases spanning the gap. Per the germline V gene, CDR1 is SEHNR and CDR2 is FQNEAQ (reference sequence). This CDR3 spans 16 amino acids. In DNA, the CDR3 is TGTGCCAGCAGCTTAGAGGCTAGCTTCGGACCCTACGAGCAGTACTTC. It codes for CASSLEASFGPYEQYF.

This clone was seen a single time. V usage is TRBV7-3 and J usage is TRBJ2-7, with 8 bases lining up with TRBD1. This CDR3 spans 15 amino acids. V was pared by 5 bases and J by 4 bases, with 10 bases of the junction left unmatched. Germline values: CDR1 SGHTA, CDR2 FQGTGA. The CDR3 DNA reads as TGTGCCAGCAGCCGTACGGCAGGGGGCAAGTACGAGCAGTACTTC. Its protein is CASSRTAGGKYEQYF.

This chain joins TRBV5-1 and TRBJ1-1, with D unclear. The V gene lost 0 bases and the J gene lost 5 bases, with 20 bases spanning the gap. The CDR3 is made up of 17 amino acids. CDR1 is SGHRS and CDR2 is YFSETQ in the germline V gene. The CDR3 nucleotides are TGCGCCAGCAGCTTGGCTCCCCGGGTCGCATCGCAGACTGAAGCTTTCTTT. Its protein product is CASSLAPRVASQTEAFF.

The V call is TRBV9, the J call TRBJ2-3; possibly TRBD1 for D (5 bases). The germline V gene encodes CDR1 SGDLS and CDR2 YYNGEE. The V end was cut by 3 bases, the J end by 0 bases, with 8 bases between. The CDR3 consists of 14 residues. CDR3 loop: CASSDYRSTDTQYF. Here the CDR3 DNA reads TGTGCCAGCAGCGATTACAGGAGCACAGATACGCAGTATTTT.

V and J are TRBV20-1 and TRBJ2-1; D is undetermined. The V and J ends lost 4 bases and 3 bases respectively, with 4 bases between them. Germline values: CDR1 DFQATT, CDR2 SNEGSKA (reference sequence). CDR3 length: 11 residues. The chain's CDR3 is CSATGYNEQFF. The CDR3 DNA sequence: TGCAGTGCTACGGGCTACAATGAGCAGTTCTTC.

The chain uses TRBV6-5 and TRBJ2-1; possibly TRBD1 for D (5 bases). The CDR3 sequence is 13 residues long. The V end was cut by 6 bases, the J end by 7 bases, with 13 bases between. Germline V gene lookup returns CDR1 MNHEY and CDR2 SVGAGI. CDR3 region: CASSGAGRNEQFF. DNA for the CDR3: TGTGCCAGCAGCGGAGCAGGGCGGAATGAGCAGTTCTTC.

The rearrangement uses TRBV4-1 and TRBJ2-2; D uncertain. Germline-derived CDR1 and CDR2 are MGHRA and YSYEKL. The V gene lost 0 bases and the J gene lost 5 bases, with 10 bases spanning the gap. The CDR3 is made up of 15 amino acids. The CDR3, as DNA: TGCGCCAGCAGCCAAGAGAACCTTCGGACCGGGGAGCTGTTTTTT. This encodes CASSQENLRTGELFF.

The chain uses TRBV4-1 and TRBJ1-1; D unclear. The ends were cut back, 0 bases at V and 8 bases at J, with 13 bases in the middle. There are 14 residues in the CDR3. Per the germline V gene, CDR1 is MGHRA and CDR2 is YSYEKL. CDR3 in amino acids: CASSQDGFRAEAFF. The CDR3 region has the DNA TGCGCCAGCAGCCAAGACGGGTTCCGGGCGGAAGCTTTCTTT.

The chain employs TRBV7-9 and TRBJ2-1, with 10 bases aligning to TRBD2. The V gene's germline CDR1 is SEHNR and CDR2 FQNEAQ (reference sequence). V was clipped by 1 base and J by 5 bases; unmatched bases: 5. The CDR3 spans 16 residues. The CDR3 region has the DNA TGTGCCAGCAGCTTAGGGAGCCTAGCGGGGGACAATGAGCAGTTCTTC. It yields the protein CASSLGSLAGDNEQFF.

This clone was found once. CDR3 nucleotide sequence: TGTGCCAGCAGCGCATTCCCCTCGCCTTGGACAGGGGGCGGAAACACCATATATTTT. It yields the protein CASSAFPSPWTGGGNTIYF. This chain connects TRBV7-2 to TRBJ1-3; TRBD1 aligns across 11 bases. Germline-derived CDR1 and CDR2 are SGHTA and FQGNSA. The CDR3 runs 19 residues. V lost 5 bases and J lost 4; bases outside the gene matches: 16.

This rearrangement joins TRBV6-1 to TRBJ2-2; perhaps TRBD1 as D (5 bases). The V gene lost 7 bases and the J gene lost 2 bases, with 11 bases spanning the gap. Per germline, CDR1 MNHNS and CDR2 SASEGT. The CDR3 runs 14 residues. The CDR3 region is CASTQGTNTGELFF. CDR3 DNA sequence: TGTGCCAGCACTCAGGGCACTAACACCGGGGAGCTGTTTTTT.

A remark on this clone: At the DNA level, this CDR3 is encoded by other sequences in the same sample as well. The chain recombines TRBV5-4 with TRBJ2-7; 7 nucleotides match TRBD1. The CDR3 loop spans 13 amino acids. Germline CDR1 is SGHNT and CDR2 is YYREEE (reference sequence). V trimming: 1 base; J trimming: 3 bases; junction bases outside the gene matches: 1. The CDR3 DNA sequence: TGTGCCAGCAGCTTGACAGGGGTCTACGAGCAGTACTTC. It codes for CASSLTGVYEQYF.

The J gene is TRBJ2-7, the V gene TRBV11-2, with D perhaps matching TRBD1 or TRBD2 (5 bases each). CDR1 is SGHAT and CDR2 is FQNNGV in the germline V gene. CDR3 length equals 14 residues. With 5 bases removed from V and 7 bases from J, the gap between germline ends came to 18 bases. The CDR3 DNA follows: TGTGCCAGCAGCCCCTTCGGGACGGTCTTGGAGCAGTACTTC. It codes for CASSPFGTVLEQYF.

The chain joins TRBV30 to TRBJ2-5; D may correspond to TRBD1 or TRBD2 (5 bases each). This CDR3 is built from 12 residues. Trimming cost V 5 bases and J 5 bases, with 12 bases left between them. Germline CDR1 reads GTSNPN; CDR2 reads SVGIG (reference sequence). The CDR3 coding sequence is TGTGCCTGGGCCGGGACCAGGGAGACCCAGTACTTC. Translating it yields CAWAGTRETQYF.

In the case of this clone: This sample includes further DNA sequences coding for the same CDR3. The chain links TRBV11-2 to TRBJ1-6; 8 nucleotides line up with TRBD1. There are 14 residues in the CDR3. CDR1 is SGHAT, CDR2 FQNNGV, per germline. The V and J ends lost 4 bases and 8 bases, in that order; junction bases with no gene match: 4. CDR3 nucleotides: TGTGCCAGCAGCTCCGGACAGGGCCATTCACCCCTCCACTTT. This gives the protein CASSSGQGHSPLHF.

Note on this clone: This may stem from a read error, because a much larger clone lies one nucleotide away. Within the sample, other DNA sequences also encode this same CDR3. The chain uses TRBV7-2 and TRBJ2-1; D remains ambiguous. The CDR3 consists of 15 residues. V was cut by 6 bases and J by 0 bases, with 12 bases left in between. From germline, CDR1 is SGHTA and CDR2 FQGNSA. CDR3 bases: TGTGCCAGCAGTCCCGGGCGGAACTCCTACAATGAGCAGTTCTTC. This gives the protein CASSPGRNSYNEQFF.

This chain links TRBV11-3 with TRBJ2-5; no clear D gene. Germline CDR1 and CDR2: SGHNT and YENEEA. Trimming took off 2 bases at V and 2 bases at J, with 9 bases between the two ends. The CDR3 is 14 residues long. The CDR3 loop reads CASSLWGQQETQYF. CDR3 DNA: TGTGCCAGCAGCTTATGGGGTCAGCAAGAGACCCAGTACTTC. The variable domain in full, with the rest retrieved from reference TRBV11-3 and TRBJ2-5, is EAGVVQSPRYKIIEKKQPVAFWCNPISGHNTLYWYLQNLGQGPELLIRYENEEAVDDSQLPKDRFSAERLKGVDSTLKIQPAELGDSAVYLCASSLWGQQETQYFGPGTRLLVL.

This chain connects TRBV6-5 to TRBJ2-2, with TRBD1 matching 8 bases. This CDR3 spans 15 amino acids. J was trimmed by 4 bases and V by 5 bases; bases with no gene match: 6. Germline-derived CDR1 and CDR2 are MNHEY and SVGAGI. The CDR3 is CASSTGTGITGELFF. CDR3 DNA sequence: TGTGCCAGCAGTACTGGGACAGGCATCACCGGGGAGCTGTTTTTT.

The V gene is TRBV30, the J gene TRBJ1-6, with a possible D match to TRBD1 (5 bases). V was pared by 1 base and J by 6 bases, with 13 bases between. This CDR3 is 15 amino acids long. Germline loops: CDR1 GTSNPN, CDR2 SVGIG (reference sequence). DNA for the CDR3: TGTGCCTGGAGTGGTCAGGGTTACGGTAATTCACCCCTCCACTTT. Its protein product is CAWSGQGYGNSPLHF.